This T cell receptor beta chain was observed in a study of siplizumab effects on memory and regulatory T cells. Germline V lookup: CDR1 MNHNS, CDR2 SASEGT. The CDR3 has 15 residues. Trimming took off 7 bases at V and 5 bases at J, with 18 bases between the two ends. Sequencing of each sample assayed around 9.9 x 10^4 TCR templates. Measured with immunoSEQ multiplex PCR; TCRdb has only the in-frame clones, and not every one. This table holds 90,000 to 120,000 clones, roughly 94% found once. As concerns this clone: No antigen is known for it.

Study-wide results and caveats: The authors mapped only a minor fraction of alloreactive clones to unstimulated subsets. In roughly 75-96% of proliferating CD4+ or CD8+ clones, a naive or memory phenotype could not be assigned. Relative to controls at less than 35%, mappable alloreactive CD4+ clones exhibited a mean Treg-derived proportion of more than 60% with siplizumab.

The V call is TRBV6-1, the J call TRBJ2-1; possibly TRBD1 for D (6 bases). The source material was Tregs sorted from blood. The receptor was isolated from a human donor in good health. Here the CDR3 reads CASIKGGNKDNEQFF. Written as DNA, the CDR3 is TGTGCCAGCATAAAAGGGGGTAACAAGGACAATGAGCAGTTCTTC.